The 4 T cell receptor beta chains given below trace back to one sample, sequenced in a study of early T cells in non-severe SARS-CoV-2 infection. TCRdb ran MiXCR on the 5' RACE reads and lists one entry per CDR3 protein. The sample lists approximately 70,000 distinct CDR3 sequences; about 13% were seen once. Source material: whole blood. These receptor sequences come from an adult who was a healthcare worker with PCR-confirmed SARS-CoV-2 infection or an uninfected control (not recorded which).

This clonotype has a handful of counts. The gene calls are TRBV9 and TRBJ2-3, with D possibly matching TRBD2 (6 bases). Germline V gene lookup returns CDR1 SGDLS and CDR2 YYNGEE. The CDR3 totals 16 residues. V shed 2 bases and J shed 3 bases, with 16 bases lying between them. The CDR3 region is CASSVGPGLGTDTQYF. The CDR3 DNA is TGTGCCAGCAGCGTTGGGCCGGGACTTGGTACAGATACGCAGTATTTT.

The table lists this clonotype with a few counts. V is TRBV6-2 or TRBV6-3 and J is TRBJ2-7; 11 bases match TRBD2. CDR1 is MNHEY, CDR2 SVGEGT, per germline. The CDR3 has 13 amino acids. V was pared by 8 bases and J by 4 bases, with 4 bases of the junction left unmatched. CDR3 region: CASGTSGHYEQYF. CDR3 in DNA: TGTGCCAGCGGGACTAGCGGACATTACGAGCAGTACTTC.

This clonotype was picked up many times. V usage is TRBV7-9 and J usage is TRBJ2-3; D tentatively reads TRBD1 or TRBD2 (5 bases each). The CDR3 is 13 amino acids. Between the trimmed V and J ends, which lost 6 bases and 4 bases, there was a span of 11 bases. Germline V lookup: CDR1 SEHNR, CDR2 FQNEAQ (reference sequence). The CDR3 sequence: CASSPRGPDTQYF. The DNA for the CDR3 is TGTGCCAGCAGTCCTCGGGGACCAGATACGCAGTATTTT.

This clonotype was found many times. This chain links TRBV7-2 with TRBJ1-1, with TRBD1 matching 10 bases. Germline CDR1 is SGHTA and CDR2 is FQGNSA. CDR3 length equals 15 residues. V gave up 3 bases and J gave up 5 bases; unmatched junction bases: 6. This CDR3 is CASSFLTGGLTEAFF. The CDR3 DNA follows: TGTGCCAGCAGCTTCTTGACAGGGGGCCTTACTGAAGCTTTCTTT.